This T cell receptor (beta chain) was retrieved from a study of blood T cell repertoires in COVID-19. V trimming: 4 bases; J trimming: 2 bases; junction bases outside the gene matches: 4. The CDR3 has 14 residues. Germline V CDR1 and CDR2: LGHNA, YSLEER. Those enrolled in Seattle joined during active infection and were followed longitudinally afterward. The data were produced by immunoSEQ multiplex PCR, yet TCRdb's version contains in-frame clones alone and is incomplete. This table holds some 150,000 clones, roughly 84% found once. The TCR originated in a man between 60 and 75 years old with COVID-19, enrolled during active disease. The chain employs TRBV4-3 and TRBJ1-1, with TRBD1 matching over 7 bases. Source material: peripheral blood. The chain's CDR3 is CASSRRQGNTEAFF. DNA for the CDR3: TGCGCCAGCAGCCGACGACAGGGAAACACTGAAGCTTTCTTT.